What follows are 28 T cell receptor beta chains derived from one specimen sequenced in a study of blood T cell repertoires in COVID-19. Sequenced by immunoSEQ multiplex PCR; TCRdb stores in-frame clones only, minus some. This table holds fewer than 75,000 clones, 88% found once. Sequencing was done on a sample of peripheral blood. The receptors come from a man aged 65 to 85 with acute or convalescent COVID-19.

This rearrangement joins TRBV27 to TRBJ1-5; no definite D call. Germline V gene data show CDR1 as MNHEY and CDR2 as SMNVEV (reference sequence). CDR3 size: 15 residues. V lost 5 bases and J 0 bases, leaving 11 bases between the germline ends. CDR3 residues: CASSLTLYSNQPQHF. Here the CDR3 DNA reads TGTGCCAGCAGTCTGACTCTATATAGCAATCAGCCCCAGCATTTT.

V gene TRBV5-5 combines with J gene TRBJ1-4, with D possibly matching TRBD1 (5 bases). Looked up from germline, CDR1 is SGHKS and CDR2 is YYEKEE (reference sequence). CDR3 length: 15 residues. The V end lost 2 bases, the J end lost 7 bases, and 15 bases lay between the germline ends. The CDR3 region is CASSFGGGSSEKLFF. The CDR3 nucleotides read TGTGCCAGCAGCTTCGGCGGGGGTAGCAGTGAAAAACTGTTTTTT. Full variable domain (missing parts from reference TRBV5-5 and TRBJ1-4): DAGVTQSPTHLIKTRGQQVTLRCSPISGHKSVSWYQQVLGQGPQFIFQYYEKEERGRGNFPDRFSARQFPNYSSELNVNALLLGDSALYLCASSFGGGSSEKLFFGSGTQLSVL.

This rearrangement joins TRBV7-8 to TRBJ2-5, with a possible D match to TRBD1 (6 bases). Germline V gene sequence: CDR1 SGHVS, CDR2 FQNEAQ. CDR3 length equals 17 residues. Trimming left V 0 bases short and J 2 bases short, with 16 bases between. The DNA of the CDR3 is TGTGCCAGCAGCTTAGCGAAGGGGGTCCCGAATCAAGAGACCCAGTACTTC. It specifies CASSLAKGVPNQETQYF.

The sample holds one count of this clone. The chain has TRBV27 and TRBJ2-7; TRBD1 matches 11 bases. CDR1 is MNHEY and CDR2 is SMNVEV in the germline V gene (reference sequence). With 6 bases clipped from V and 11 bases from J, the junction kept 9 bases outside the gene matches. The CDR3 length is 13 residues. The DNA for the CDR3 is TGTGCCAGCAGCCGGGACAGGGGGGCCAGGGAGTACTTC. This sequence encodes CASSRDRGAREYF.

The chain recombines TRBV5-1 with TRBJ1-2; D unresolved. Germline V gene sequence: CDR1 SGHRS, CDR2 YFSETQ. This CDR3 comprises 14 residues. V gave up 1 base and J gave up 8 bases, with 15 bases separating them. The CDR3 spells CASSLTTTGRGYTF. CDR3 bases: TGCGCCAGCAGCTTGACTACGACGGGTAGGGGCTACACCTTC.

The chain joins TRBV30 to TRBJ2-3, with D perhaps TRBD2 (6 bases). Trimming stripped 4 bases from V and 1 base from J, with 15 bases between. The CDR3 has 15 amino acids. Germline V gene data show CDR1 as GTSNPN and CDR2 as SVGIG (reference sequence). CDR3 coding DNA: TGTGCCTGGATCCCGACCTGGGGGGGCACAGATACGCAGTATTTT. Translating it yields CAWIPTWGGTDTQYF.

The gene calls are TRBV9 and TRBJ1-6; tentative D call: TRBD1 (6 bases). V was clipped by 3 bases and J by 5 bases, with 15 bases between them. Per the germline V gene, CDR1 is SGDLS and CDR2 is YYNGEE. The CDR3 is made up of 16 amino acids. The CDR3, as DNA: TGTGCCAGCAGCGACGGAGGGGGGACTAATAATTCACCCCTCCACTTT. Residues: CASSDGGGTNNSPLHF. Full variable domain (missing parts from reference TRBV9 and TRBJ1-6): DSGVTQTPKHLITATGQRVTLRCSPRSGDLSVYWYQQSLDQGLQFLIQYYNGEERAKGNILERFSAQQFPDLHSELNLSSLELGDSALYFCASSDGGGTNNSPLHFGNGTRLTVT.

V usage is TRBV10-1 and J usage is TRBJ2-2; weak D call: TRBD2 (7 bases). The germline gives CDR1 WNHNN, CDR2 SYGVQD (reference sequence). Trimming left V 8 bases short and J 6 bases short, with 19 bases between. The CDR3 has 15 amino acids. The CDR3 reads CASGGGASKSGELFF. CDR3 nucleotide sequence: TGCGCCAGCGGGGGGGGCGCGTCTAAGTCCGGGGAGCTGTTTTTT.

The DNA for the CDR3 is TGTGCCAGCAGTCCCAGGGATAACTATGGCTACACCTTC. It encodes CASSPRDNYGYTF. The genes are TRBV12-3 or TRBV12-4 and TRBJ1-2, with TRBD1 as a possible D gene (5 bases). The CDR3 length is 13 residues. V was shortened by 5 bases and J by 1 base, with 8 bases between the two germline ends.

The rearrangement joins TRBV28 to TRBJ2-3; 9 bases are shared with TRBD2. This CDR3 is 17 amino acids long. With V trimmed by 3 bases and J by 2 bases, 9 bases remained unmatched. Germline CDR1 reads MDHEN; CDR2 reads SYDVKM. The CDR3 loop is CASSFSSAGGITDTQYF. The CDR3 DNA is TGTGCCAGCAGTTTTTCGTCAGCGGGGGGTATCACAGATACGCAGTATTTT.

This clone was seen a single time. The chain joins TRBV10-3 to TRBJ1-1; 7 bases are shared with TRBD1. The V segment lost 6 bases and the J segment 10 bases; nucleotides outside the gene matches: 14. This CDR3 has 14 amino acids. Looked up from germline, CDR1 is ENHRY and CDR2 is SYGVKD. The chain's CDR3 is CAIRAAGGFLPAFF. CDR3 bases: TGTGCCATCAGGGCTGCAGGGGGGTTCCTGCCAGCTTTCTTT.

The chain is built from TRBV2 and TRBJ2-1; maybe TRBD1 (7 bases). V shed 8 bases and J shed 2 bases, with 16 bases lying between them. The germline gives CDR1 SNHLY, CDR2 FYNNEI. This CDR3 spans 15 amino acids. The CDR3 region has the DNA TGTGCCAGCTCGGAGCAGGGGGGCCCCTACAATGAGCAGTTCTTC. Amino acid sequence: CASSEQGGPYNEQFF.

The chain links TRBV12-3 or TRBV12-4 to TRBJ1-2, with unresolved D. This CDR3 is 13 amino acids long. Trimming took 6 bases from V and 7 from J, leaving 15 bases between them. The CDR3, as DNA: TGTGCCAGCAGGAAAAAAACGGCAGGTGGCTACACCTTC. Protein: CASRKKTAGGYTF.

The CDR3 DNA is TGTGCCAGCAGCCGCGGGGGCAGAACCGGGGAGCTGTTTTTT. Residues: CASSRGGRTGELFF. The chain has TRBV7-3 and TRBJ2-2; tentatively, D is TRBD2 (7 bases). Germline loops: CDR1 SGHTA, CDR2 FQGTGA. Trimming left V 5 bases short and J 5 bases short, with 12 bases between. This CDR3 comprises 14 residues. The variable domain in full, with the rest retrieved from reference TRBV7-3 and TRBJ2-2, is GAGVSQTPSNKVTEKGKYVELRCDPISGHTALYWYRQSLGQGPEFLIYFQGTGAADDSGLPNDRFFAVRPEGSVSTLKIQRTERGDSAVYLCASSRGGRTGELFFGEGSRLTVL.

The chain employs TRBV6-1 and TRBJ2-7; 11 bases are shared with TRBD2. CDR1 MNHNS and CDR2 SASEGT come from the germline V gene. The CDR3 is 17 amino acids. The junction had 7 bases not matched to a gene; V was cut back by 3 bases and J by 0 bases. The chain's CDR3 is CASSDYPSGGSSYEQYF. The CDR3 DNA follows: TGTGCCAGCAGTGATTATCCTAGCGGGGGGTCCTCCTACGAGCAGTACTTC.

This chain joins TRBV7-9 and TRBJ1-3; D gene uncertain. The germline gives CDR1 SEHNR, CDR2 FQNEAQ (reference sequence). The CDR3 is made up of 15 amino acids. V lost 0 bases, J lost 4 bases, and 10 bases lay in between. The CDR3 nucleotides read TGTGCCAGCAGCTTAGCCAGAGGAGCCGGAAACACCATATATTTT. Its translation: CASSLARGAGNTIYF.

The chain links TRBV6-6 to TRBJ1-5; D uncertain. The CDR3 totals 12 residues. Trimming took off 5 bases at V and 5 bases at J, with 7 bases between the two ends. Germline V gene lookup returns CDR1 MNHNY and CDR2 SVGAGI (reference sequence). CDR3 nucleotides: TGTGCCAGCAGTCTTTTATATCAGCCCCAGCATTTT. The encoded protein is CASSLLYQPQHF.

This chain links TRBV5-6 with TRBJ2-5, with 8 positions matching TRBD2. V lost 4 bases to trimming and J lost 5 bases; unmatched junction nucleotides: 7. The V gene's germline CDR1 is SGHDT and CDR2 YYEEEE. This CDR3 comprises 14 residues. CDR3 nucleotides: TGTGCCAGCAGCATCGGACTAGCCGCGGAGACCCAGTACTTC. Translated, it gives CASSIGLAAETQYF.

The rearrangement joins TRBV11-2 to TRBJ2-7; tentative D call: TRBD2 (6 bases). The CDR3 sequence is 11 residues long. Germline CDR1 and CDR2: SGHAT and FQNNGV. V was trimmed by 4 bases and J by 10 bases, leaving 11 bases between them. The CDR3 nucleotides read TGTGCCAGCAGCTCTAGCGAAGGCCAGTACTTC. Translation: CASSSSEGQYF.

This clone was picked up a small number of times. This rearrangement joins TRBV29-1 to TRBJ1-1; D not certain. The CDR3 has 15 amino acids. Trimming removed 3 bases at V and 0 bases at J, with 14 bases between. Per germline, CDR1 SQVTM and CDR2 ANQGSEA. CDR3 in DNA: TGCAGCGTTGATTTGCGGGGATCGATGAACACTGAAGCTTTCTTT. It yields the protein CSVDLRGSMNTEAFF.

The chain joins TRBV29-1 to TRBJ2-7; the D gene is possibly TRBD1 (6 bases). The CDR3 extends over 15 amino acids. V was pared by 5 bases and J by 1 base, with 18 bases between. CDR1 and CDR2 (germline): SQVTM, ANQGSEA. The CDR3 DNA reads TGCAGCGTTAGAATTGCCGACAGGCCTTCCTACGAGCAGTACTTC. This sequence encodes CSVRIADRPSYEQYF.

The chain uses TRBV3-1 (or the pseudogene TRBV3-2) and TRBJ1-5, with TRBD1 matching 7 bases. The CDR3 is made up of 14 amino acids. Germline assignment: CDR1 LGHDT and CDR2 YNNKEL (reference sequence). V was clipped by 3 bases and J by 7 bases; unmatched bases: 6. The CDR3 loop is CASSQTGRGQPQHF. The CDR3 coding sequence is TGTGCCAGCAGCCAGACAGGGAGAGGGCAGCCCCAGCATTTT.

The chain joins TRBV4-3 to TRBJ2-3, with D uncertain. The V gene lost 0 bases and the J gene lost 4 bases, with 17 bases spanning the gap. Germline V gene data show CDR1 as LGHNA and CDR2 as YSLEER. CDR3 length: 17 amino acids. The CDR3, as DNA: TGCGCCAGCAGCCAAGATCTAGGTGGTCACGCACCAGATACGCAGTATTTT. The encoded protein is CASSQDLGGHAPDTQYF.

The rearrangement uses TRBV6-2 or TRBV6-3 and TRBJ2-5; D may be TRBD1 (5 bases). The CDR3 is 17 amino acids. V was cut by 2 bases and J by 1 base, with 17 bases left in between. CDR1 is MNHEY, CDR2 SVGEGT, per germline. The CDR3 DNA sequence: TGTGCCAGCAGTTACGGGCCCCCGGCAGGGCCCCAAGAGACCCAGTACTTC. The encoded protein is CASSYGPPAGPQETQYF.

This chain links TRBV2 with TRBJ2-3; the D is unclear. The CDR3 consists of 14 residues. The V gene lost 4 bases and the J gene lost 0 bases, with 8 bases spanning the gap. From germline, CDR1 is SNHLY and CDR2 FYNNEI. CDR3 region: CASSGVLSTDTQYF. The DNA for the CDR3 is TGTGCCAGCAGTGGAGTTCTTAGCACAGATACGCAGTATTTT.

This chain links TRBV2 with TRBJ1-1, with no clear D. The CDR3 consists of 18 residues. V was trimmed by 1 base and J by 1 base, leaving 19 bases between them. CDR1 and CDR2 from the germline V gene are SNHLY and FYNNEI. CDR3 coding DNA: TGTGCCAGCAGTGAAGGACCCCCGACGGCTTCAGGGAACACTGAAGCTTTCTTT. Residues: CASSEGPPTASGNTEAFF.

The genes are TRBV4-1 and TRBJ2-1; 13 bases are shared with TRBD2. Germline V gene lookup returns CDR1 MGHRA and CDR2 YSYEKL. V was pared by 4 bases and J by 4 bases, with 4 bases of the junction left unmatched. The CDR3 spans 16 residues. The CDR3 nucleotides read TGCGCCAGCAGCCCTTGGACTAGCGGGGGATACAATGAGCAGTTCTTC. This encodes CASSPWTSGGYNEQFF.

This clone was counted between two and nine times. This chain joins TRBV5-1 and TRBJ2-5; D gene unclear. Germline loops: CDR1 SGHRS, CDR2 YFSETQ. V lost 6 bases, J lost 4 bases, and 16 bases lay in between. The CDR3 runs to 14 residues. CDR3 protein: CASNPNAGSETQYF. The CDR3 nucleotides are TGCGCCAGCAACCCGAATGCCGGGTCAGAGACCCAGTACTTC. Variable domain in full (rest from reference TRBV5-1 and TRBJ2-5): KAGVTQTPRYLIKTRGQQVTLSCSPISGHRSVSWYQQTPGQGLQFLFEYFSETQRNKGNFPGRFSGRQFSNSRSEMNVSTLELGDSALYLCASNPNAGSETQYFGPGTRLLVL.